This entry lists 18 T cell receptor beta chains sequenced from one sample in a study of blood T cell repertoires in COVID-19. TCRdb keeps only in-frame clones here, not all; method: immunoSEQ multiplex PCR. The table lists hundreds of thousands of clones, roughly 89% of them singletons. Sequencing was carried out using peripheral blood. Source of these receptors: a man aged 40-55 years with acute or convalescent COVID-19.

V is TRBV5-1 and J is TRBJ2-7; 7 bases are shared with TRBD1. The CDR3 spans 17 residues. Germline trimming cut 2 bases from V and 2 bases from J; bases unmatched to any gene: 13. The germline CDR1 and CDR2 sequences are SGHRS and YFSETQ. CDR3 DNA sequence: TGCGCCAGCAGCTTAATCGGAAGGGGGCGTGGGGCCTACGAGCAGTACTTC. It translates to CASSLIGRGRGAYEQYF.

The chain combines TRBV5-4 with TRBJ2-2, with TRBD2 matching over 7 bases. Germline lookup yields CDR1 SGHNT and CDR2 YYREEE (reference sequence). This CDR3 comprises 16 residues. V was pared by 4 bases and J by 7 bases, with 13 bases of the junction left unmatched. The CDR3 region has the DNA TGTGCCAGCAGCCTTCCCCGGGGGGAAGGTAACGGGGAGCTGTTTTTT. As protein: CASSLPRGEGNGELFF.

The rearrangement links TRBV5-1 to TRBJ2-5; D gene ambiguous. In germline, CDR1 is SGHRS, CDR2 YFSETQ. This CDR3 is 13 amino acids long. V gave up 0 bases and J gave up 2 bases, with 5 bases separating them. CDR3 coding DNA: TGCGCCAGCAGCTTGGACTTTCAAGAGACCCAGTACTTC. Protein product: CASSLDFQETQYF.

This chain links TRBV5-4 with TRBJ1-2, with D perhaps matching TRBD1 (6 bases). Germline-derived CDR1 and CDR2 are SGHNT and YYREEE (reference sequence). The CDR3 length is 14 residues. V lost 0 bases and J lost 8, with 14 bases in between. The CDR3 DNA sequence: TGTGCCAGCAGCTTGGTGGTGGGGGCATGGGGCTACACCTTC. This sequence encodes CASSLVVGAWGYTF.

The CDR3 is CASSIPAGGPGTQYF. CDR3 DNA sequence: TGTGCCAGCAGCATACCAGCGGGGGGGCCCGGTACGCAGTATTTT. The chain carries TRBV7-2 and TRBJ2-3; the match to TRBD2 covers 10 bases. The CDR3 covers 15 residues. V dropped 5 bases and J dropped 8; count of bases not matched to a gene: 10. Looked up from germline, CDR1 is SGHTA and CDR2 is FQGNSA.

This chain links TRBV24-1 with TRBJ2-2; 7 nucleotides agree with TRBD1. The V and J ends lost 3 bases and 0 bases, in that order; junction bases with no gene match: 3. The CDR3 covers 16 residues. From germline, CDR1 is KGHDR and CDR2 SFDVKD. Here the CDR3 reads CATSDPDRANTGELFF. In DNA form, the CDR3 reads TGTGCCACCAGTGATCCTGACAGGGCGAACACCGGGGAGCTGTTTTTT.

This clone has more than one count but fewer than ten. CDR3 protein: CASTKLLNTEAFF. CDR3 bases: TGTGCCAGCACTAAACTCTTGAACACTGAAGCTTTCTTT. This sequence joins TRBV6-5 and TRBJ1-1, with no clear D. The CDR3 consists of 13 residues. The germline V gene encodes CDR1 MNHEY and CDR2 SVGAGI. Trimming shortened V by 7 bases and J by 0 bases, and 9 bases separated the two germline ends.

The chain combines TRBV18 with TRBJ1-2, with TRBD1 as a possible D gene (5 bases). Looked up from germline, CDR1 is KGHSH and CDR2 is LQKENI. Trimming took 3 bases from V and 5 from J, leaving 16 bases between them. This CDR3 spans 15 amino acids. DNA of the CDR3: TGTGCCAGCTCACCGAGTCAGGGTGAAAGGTATGGCTACACCTTC. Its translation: CASSPSQGERYGYTF.

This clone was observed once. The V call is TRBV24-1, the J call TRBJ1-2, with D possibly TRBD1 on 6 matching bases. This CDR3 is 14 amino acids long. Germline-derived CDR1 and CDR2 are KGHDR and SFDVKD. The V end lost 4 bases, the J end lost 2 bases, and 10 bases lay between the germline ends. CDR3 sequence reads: CATSDHDRNYGYTF. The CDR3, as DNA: TGTGCCACCAGTGACCATGACAGGAACTATGGCTACACCTTC.

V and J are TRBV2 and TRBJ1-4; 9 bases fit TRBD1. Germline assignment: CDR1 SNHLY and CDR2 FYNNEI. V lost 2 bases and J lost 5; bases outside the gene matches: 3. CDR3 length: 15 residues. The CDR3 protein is CASSEYGTGNEKLFF. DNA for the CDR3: TGTGCCAGCAGTGAATACGGGACAGGGAATGAAAAACTGTTTTTT.

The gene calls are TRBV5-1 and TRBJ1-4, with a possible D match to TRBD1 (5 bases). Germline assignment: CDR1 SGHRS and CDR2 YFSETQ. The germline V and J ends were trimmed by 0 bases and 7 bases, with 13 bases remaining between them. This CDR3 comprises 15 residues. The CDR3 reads CASSLEGRASEKLFF. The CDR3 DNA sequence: TGCGCCAGCAGCTTGGAAGGCAGGGCGAGTGAAAAACTGTTTTTT.

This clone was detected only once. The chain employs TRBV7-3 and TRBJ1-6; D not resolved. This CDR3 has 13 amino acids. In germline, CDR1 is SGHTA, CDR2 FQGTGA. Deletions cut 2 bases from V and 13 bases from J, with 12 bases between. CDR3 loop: CASSLVPGGPLHF. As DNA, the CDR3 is TGTGCCAGCAGCTTAGTGCCCGGAGGGCCCCTCCACTTT.

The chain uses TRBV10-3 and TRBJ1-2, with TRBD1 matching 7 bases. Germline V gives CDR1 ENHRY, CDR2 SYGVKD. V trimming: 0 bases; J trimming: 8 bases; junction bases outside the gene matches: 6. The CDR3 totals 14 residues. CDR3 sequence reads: CAISESSLTGGYTF. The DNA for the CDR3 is TGTGCCATCAGTGAGTCTTCGTTGACAGGGGGCTACACCTTC.

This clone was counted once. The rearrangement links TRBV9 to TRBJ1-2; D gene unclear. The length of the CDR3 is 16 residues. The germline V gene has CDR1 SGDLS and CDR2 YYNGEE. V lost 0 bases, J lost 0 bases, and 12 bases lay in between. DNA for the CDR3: TGTGCCAGCAGCGTAGCCGGGAGGGCTACTAACTATGGCTACACCTTC. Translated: CASSVAGRATNYGYTF.

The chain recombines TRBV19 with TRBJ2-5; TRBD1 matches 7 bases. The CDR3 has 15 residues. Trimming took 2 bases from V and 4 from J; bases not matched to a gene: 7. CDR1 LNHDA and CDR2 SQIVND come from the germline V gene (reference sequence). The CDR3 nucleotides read TGTGCCAGTAGTATATCATGGACAGGAGGAGAGACCCAGTACTTC. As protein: CASSISWTGGETQYF.

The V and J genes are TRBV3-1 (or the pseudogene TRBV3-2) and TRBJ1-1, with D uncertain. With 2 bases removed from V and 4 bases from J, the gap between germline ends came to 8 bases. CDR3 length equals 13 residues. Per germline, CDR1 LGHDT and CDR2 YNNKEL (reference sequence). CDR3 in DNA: TGTGCCAGCAGCCAAAGTCGAGCCACTGAAGCTTTCTTT. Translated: CASSQSRATEAFF.

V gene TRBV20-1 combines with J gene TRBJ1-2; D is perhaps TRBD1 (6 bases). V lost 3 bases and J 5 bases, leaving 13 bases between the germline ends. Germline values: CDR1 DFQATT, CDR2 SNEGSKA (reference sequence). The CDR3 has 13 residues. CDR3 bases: TGCAGTGCTAGTCCCGCAGGGGTTTATGGCTACACCTTC. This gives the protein CSASPAGVYGYTF.

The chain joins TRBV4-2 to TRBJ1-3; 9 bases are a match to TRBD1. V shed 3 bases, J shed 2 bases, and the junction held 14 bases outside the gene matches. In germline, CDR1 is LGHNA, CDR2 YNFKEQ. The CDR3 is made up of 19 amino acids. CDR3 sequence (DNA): TGTGCCAGCAGCCAGCAAGATATAAGGGACAGGGTAACTGGAAACACCATATATTTT. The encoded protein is CASSQQDIRDRVTGNTIYF.